This is a list of T cell receptor beta chains from one sample in a study of CD8 T cells in ankylosing spondylitis. TCRdb re-derived calls from the 5' RACE reads in MiXCR, one entry per CDR3 protein. This sample has roughly 670,000 distinct CDR3 sequences; roughly 19% occur once, and the top ten carry about a fifth. Material: blood, either unsorted or a sorted T cell fraction (not recorded which). The receptors shown here come from a male donor with ankylosing spondylitis. Both conserved end residues are part of each CDR3. D genes are given only for firm matches. Rows may omit the clone size; those that give it use once, few, many or a size class.

j_call v_call d_call clone_size cdr3_nt cdr3_aa
TRBJ2-5 TRBV3-1 TRBD2 few TGTGCCGGAAGAGAATTGACGGGAGGGCCGGGAGAGACCCAGTACTTC CAGRELTGGPGETQYF
TRBJ1-2 TRBV20-1 TRBD1 NA TGCAGTGCTGTCCGGGACAGGGATTATGGCTACACCTTC CSAVRDRDYGYTF
TRBJ2-7 TRBV25-1 NA few TGTGCCAGCAGCGATGGCTACTACGAGCAGTACTTC CASSDGYYEQYF
TRBJ2-1 TRBV29-1 NA NA TGCAGCGGGGACGCTTACAATGAGCAGTTCTTC CSGDAYNEQFF
TRBJ1-1 TRBV14 NA NA TGTGCCAGCAGCCAGAAAGGGAACACTGAAGCTTTCTTT CASSQKGNTEAFF
TRBJ2-7 TRBV28 NA few TGTGCCAGCAAATCCGGGTTCTACGAGCAGTACTTC CASKSGFYEQYF
TRBJ1-2 TRBV3-1 NA many TGTGCCAGCAGCCAAGATCAGGGCGGCTATGGCTACACCTTC CASSQDQGGYGYTF
TRBJ1-5 TRBV6-2/TRBV6-3 TRBD1 few TGTGCCAGCAGGCCTACAGGGGGCGAGCAGCCCCAGCATTTT CASRPTGGEQPQHF
TRBJ2-4 TRBV7-9 NA NA TGTGCCAGCAGCCCTTTAGTGGCTCCGAACATTCAGTACTTC CASSPLVAPNIQYF
TRBJ2-7 TRBV6-1 TRBD1 NA TGTGCCAGCAGTAGCCGGGACAGATTCCACGAGCAGTACTTC CASSSRDRFHEQYF